This record covers a single TCR beta chain. The antigen is undetermined. The data stem from a study of cytomegalovirus exposure and HLA in healthy donors. Points from the study as a whole: TCR beta V- and J-gene trimming, according to a later analysis, was linked to a missense DCLRE1C variant. High specificity and sensitivity for cytomegalovirus status were reported for the classifier.

13 Jbeta primers and 60 Vbeta primers were used for the PCR. Repertoires were generated with immunoSEQ multiplex PCR, while TCRdb's copy carries only in-frame clones and drops some. The repertoire holds some 140,000 clones, with 80% as singletons. This receptor was obtained from a male donor in good health and CMV-seropositive. The specimen was PBMCs.

CDR3 DNA: TGTGCCAGCAGCCATCGCACAGATACGCAGTATTTT. This translates into CASSHRTDTQYF. J is TRBJ2-3 and V is TRBV7-9; D gene unclear. Germline CDR1 reads SEHNR; CDR2 reads FQNEAQ (reference sequence). V shed 5 bases and J shed 1 base, with 4 bases lying between them. The CDR3 consists of 12 residues.